This passage covers 18 T cell receptor beta chains from one sample sequenced in a study of T cells in tuberculosis (dated by TCRdb to 2017 to 2018). The library was built by means of the immunoSEQ multiplex PCR assay. Held by TCRdb, this immuneACCESS table contains in-frame sequences only and omits some clones. Under half of the omission traces to an unresolved V gene where checked; the cause of the rest is unknown. In all, the sample holds 70,000 to 95,000 clones, and more than 75% of those were seen once. 1.5% to 2% of the sample lies in the top ten. Thawed, overnight-rested PBMC were stained with GMM-loaded CD1B tetramer, a Live/Dead dye and anti-CD3, then sorted on a FACS Aria II. CD1B tetramers were loaded with C32 glucose monomycolate purified from Rhodococcus equi. Sequencing input: CD1b-GMM tetramer-negative cells sorted from PBMCs. The cell subset or site label corresponds to: T cells not binding CD1B-GMM tetramer, sorted from same donor. These receptors were collected from an adult woman with latent tuberculosis.

In DNA form, the CDR3 reads TGTGCCATCAGTGACCTAGCGGGGATCAATGAGCAGTTCTTC. This sequence encodes CAISDLAGINEQFF. This chain connects TRBV10-3 to TRBJ2-1, with 9 bases aligning to TRBD2. V was clipped by 3 bases and J by 6 bases; unmatched bases: 3. Germline-derived CDR1 and CDR2 are ENHRY and SYGVKD. This CDR3 has 14 amino acids.

This chain connects TRBV6-1 to TRBJ2-3, with 7 bases fitting TRBD1. The germline V gene encodes CDR1 MNHNS and CDR2 SASEGT. This CDR3 region has 15 residues. Trimming at V came to 3 bases and at J to 1 base, leaving 4 bases not matched to a gene. CDR3: CASSDTGARTDTQYF. CDR3 sequence (DNA): TGTGCCAGCAGTGACACAGGGGCGCGCACAGATACGCAGTATTTT.

Only one count was recorded for this clone. The chain employs TRBV5-6 and TRBJ1-1; 8 bases align to TRBD1. Trimming took 2 bases from V and 5 from J; bases not matched to a gene: 5. The CDR3 consists of 14 residues. Per the germline V gene, CDR1 is SGHDT and CDR2 is YYEEEE. The CDR3 protein is CASSFDRGGTEAFF. The CDR3, as DNA: TGTGCCAGCAGCTTTGACAGGGGTGGGACTGAAGCTTTCTTT.

J is TRBJ2-7 and V is TRBV19; D uncertain. The ends were cut back, 2 bases at V and 2 bases at J, with 19 bases in the middle. The length of the CDR3 is 17 residues. In germline, CDR1 is LNHDA, CDR2 SQIVND (reference sequence). The CDR3 region is CASSITDTNQFTYEQYV. Here the CDR3 DNA reads TGTGCCAGTAGTATAACAGACACAAACCAATTTACCTACGAGCAGTACGTC.

The chain is built from TRBV19 and TRBJ2-2; possibly TRBD1 for D (6 bases). V shed 5 bases and J shed 5 bases, with 9 bases lying between them. This CDR3 spans 13 amino acids. The germline CDR1 and CDR2 sequences are LNHDA and SQIVND (reference sequence). The CDR3 region is CASSAQGTGELFF. The DNA for the CDR3 is TGTGCCAGTAGTGCGCAGGGGACCGGGGAGCTGTTTTTT. Full variable domain (remainder filled in from reference TRBV19 and TRBJ2-2): DGGITQSPKYLFRKEGQNVTLSCEQNLNHDAMYWYRQDPGQGLRLIYYSQIVNDFQKGDIAEGYSVSREKKESFPLTVTSAQKNPTAFYLCASSAQGTGELFFGEGSRLTVL.

The CDR3 DNA reads TGTGCCAGCAGCACAAGAGGGACAGGGGACTACGAGCAGTACTTC. As protein: CASSTRGTGDYEQYF. This chain connects TRBV11-2 to TRBJ2-7, with 10 bases aligning to TRBD1. Trimming removed 5 bases from V and 3 bases from J; junction bases left unmatched: 7. Germline V gene lookup returns CDR1 SGHAT and CDR2 FQNNGV. CDR3 size: 15 residues.

The chain has TRBV7-2 and TRBJ2-7; 9 bases map to TRBD1. V shed 5 bases, J shed 4 bases, and the junction held 9 bases outside the gene matches. The germline CDR1 and CDR2 sequences are SGHTA and FQGNSA. The CDR3 is 15 residues long. The chain's CDR3 is CASSREPGQGYEQYV. CDR3 nucleotide sequence: TGTGCCAGCAGCCGGGAACCGGGACAGGGATACGAGCAGTACGTC.

This clone was detected only once. The chain employs TRBV6-6 and TRBJ1-5, with 9 bases identical to TRBD1. Losses at the gene ends were 6 bases for V and 7 bases for J; bases not matched to a gene: 10. Germline-derived CDR1 and CDR2 are MNHNY and SVGAGI (reference sequence). This CDR3 comprises 15 residues. CDR3 in amino acids: CASRWTGEVYQPQHF. The CDR3 bases are TGTGCCAGCAGATGGACAGGGGAGGTATACCAGCCCCAGCATTTT.

The chain has TRBV2 and TRBJ2-7; 9 bases fit TRBD2. V shed 0 bases, J shed 7 bases, and the junction held 7 bases outside the gene matches. Germline V gene sequence: CDR1 SNHLY, CDR2 FYNNEI. The CDR3 has 15 residues. In DNA form, the CDR3 reads TGTGCCAGCAGTGAAGCGGGTCTAGCGGGGTGGGAGCAGTACGTC. Translation gives CASSEAGLAGWEQYV.

The chain combines TRBV30 with TRBJ2-2; TRBD1 might be the D (8 bases). The CDR3 is 16 residues long. V was shortened by 7 bases and J by 1 base, with 19 bases between the two germline ends. CDR1 and CDR2 from the germline V gene are GTSNPN and SVGIG (reference sequence). This chain's CDR3 is CASQQGGLWNTGELFF. CDR3 bases: TGTGCCTCCCAACAGGGGGGGCTATGGAACACCGGGGAGCTGTTTTTT. Complete variable domain (other parts from reference TRBV30 and TRBJ2-2): SQTIHQWPATLVQPVGSPLSLECTVEGTSNPNLYWYRQAAGRGLQLLFYSVGIGQISSEVPQNLSASRPQDRQFILSSKKLLLSDSGFYLCASQQGGLWNTGELFFGEGSRLTVL.

The chain joins TRBV5-1 to TRBJ2-7, with a tentative D call TRBD2 (6 bases). Germline V gene sequence: CDR1 SGHRS, CDR2 YFSETQ. This CDR3 contains 14 residues. V lost 4 bases to trimming and J lost 1 base, with 12 bases between them. The chain's CDR3 is CASSNGGESYEQYF. For the CDR3, the DNA is TGCGCCAGCAGCAACGGAGGGGAATCCTACGAGCAGTACTTC.

This clone was seen only a few times. This chain uses TRBV5-8 with TRBJ2-5, with 8 bases identical to TRBD1. CDR1 and CDR2 from the germline V gene are SGHTS and YDEGEE. Trimming cost V 4 bases and J 2 bases; bases outside gene matches: 7. The CDR3 spans 15 residues. DNA for the CDR3: TGTGCCAGCAGCGCCAGGACAGGGTGGCAAGAGACCCAGTACTTC. This encodes CASSARTGWQETQYF.

The chain is built from TRBV14 and TRBJ2-7; 8 bases match TRBD2. The CDR3 spans 12 residues. Germline V CDR1 and CDR2: SGHDN, FVKESK. In nucleotides, the CDR3 is TGTGCCAGCAGCCAAGATGCTAGCGGGCACTCCGTC. Translation gives CASSQDASGHSV.

The J gene is TRBJ1-4, the V gene TRBV5-4, with 8 bases fitting TRBD1. The ends lost 4 bases at V and 4 bases at J; junction bases unmatched: 6. Germline V gives CDR1 SGHNT, CDR2 YYREEE (reference sequence). The CDR3 is made up of 15 amino acids. CDR3 amino acids: CASSPGQGRNEKLFF. In DNA, the CDR3 is TGTGCCAGCAGCCCCGGACAGGGCCGTAATGAAAAACTGTTTTTT.

The rearrangement uses TRBV11-2 and TRBJ1-2; D perhaps matches TRBD1 (6 bases). The ends were cut back, 5 bases at V and 6 bases at J, with 16 bases in the middle. Germline CDR1 SGHAT, CDR2 FQNNGV. This CDR3 has 14 amino acids. The CDR3 is CASSPGQLLHGYTF. CDR3 coding DNA: TGTGCCAGCAGCCCCGGACAGCTCCTACATGGCTACACCTTC.

The gene calls are TRBV7-3 and TRBJ2-2; 9 bases match TRBD1. CDR3 length: 16 amino acids. From germline, CDR1 is SGHTA and CDR2 FQGTGA. Trimming at V came to 6 bases and at J to 7 bases, leaving 12 bases not matched to a gene. The CDR3 sequence: CASSPTGGTLGGELFF. The CDR3 DNA sequence: TGTGCCAGCAGTCCGACAGGGGGAACCTTGGGCGGGGAGCTGTTTTTT.

The chain couples TRBV27 to TRBJ1-1, with TRBD1 matching over 7 bases. Per the germline V gene, CDR1 is MNHEY and CDR2 is SMNVEV (reference sequence). Trimming removed 2 bases from V and 6 bases from J; junction bases left unmatched: 6. The CDR3 covers 14 residues. The CDR3 bases are TGTGCCAGCAGTTTAGGGGCCAGGGGGTCTGAAGCTTTCTTT. This sequence encodes CASSLGARGSEAFF.

The CDR3, as DNA: TGTGCCAGCTCAGGGACAGGGGGGGTCTACGAGCAGTACGTC. Its protein product is CASSGTGGVYEQYV. The V call is TRBV28, the J call TRBJ2-7, with 11 nucleotides matching TRBD1. V shed 8 bases, J shed 3 bases, and the junction held 6 bases outside the gene matches. The germline gives CDR1 MDHEN, CDR2 SYDVKM. There are 14 residues in the CDR3.